This passage covers 11 T cell receptor beta chains from one sample sequenced in a study of shared clonotypes between healthy human individuals (TCRdb year 2020). The method was the immunoSEQ multiplex PCR assay. TCRdb carries this immuneACCESS record with in-frame sequences only. Its versions omit some clonotypes, under half of them owing to an unresolved V gene in the studies checked, with the rest unexplained. The sample contains 2.3 million or so clones, 90% to 95% of them found a single time. The ten largest clones take up 0.39% of the sample. The sequencing sample was made of naive CD4+ T cells from PBMCs. Explained via the paper, the cell subset or site label denotes: CD45RA+ positively selected. Receptors originate from a young man in good health. Some clones in this sample may be carry-over from other donors' samples.

The V and J genes are TRBV5-4 and TRBJ1-4, with a possible D match to TRBD1 (5 bases). Per the germline V gene, CDR1 is SGHNT and CDR2 is YYREEE (reference sequence). V lost 4 bases, J lost 0 bases, and 22 bases lay in between. The CDR3 totals 19 residues. CDR3 DNA sequence: TGTGCCAGCAGCCGCCGGGAGGGGACGCCCTCCCCAACTAATGAAAAACTGTTTTTT. Its protein is CASSRREGTPSPTNEKLFF.

The V call is TRBV11-2, the J call TRBJ1-4; no definite D call. CDR3 size: 15 residues. Trimming shortened V by 1 base and J by 10 bases, and 16 bases separated the two germline ends. CDR1 and CDR2 (germline): SGHAT, FQNNGV. This CDR3 reads CASSLVGNFLGKLFF. CDR3 nucleotide sequence: TGTGCCAGCAGCTTAGTAGGGAATTTCTTAGGAAAACTGTTTTTT.

Concerning this clone itself: The junction and the germline gene differ at one end; a read error may be behind it. The chain is built from TRBV7-9 and TRBJ2-1; 9 bases line up with TRBD1. The germline V gene has CDR1 SEHNR and CDR2 FQNEAQ (reference sequence). The CDR3 has 13 amino acids. The CDR3 reads CASSFPGQGLPVF. CDR3 sequence (DNA): TGTGCCAGCAGCTTTCCGGGACAGGGTTTGCCGGTCTTC.

The chain links TRBV9 to TRBJ2-3; the match to TRBD1 covers 9 bases. Trimming removed 4 bases from V and 4 bases from J; junction bases left unmatched: 16. Germline CDR1 SGDLS, CDR2 YYNGEE. The CDR3 sequence is 18 residues long. CDR3 in amino acids: CASSTHRGRRLGADTQYF. In DNA, the CDR3 is TGTGCCAGCAGCACCCACAGGGGGCGAAGGCTGGGCGCAGATACGCAGTATTTT.

As concerns this clone: At one end, the junction sequence differs from germline, possibly due to a read error. This chain uses TRBV7-8 with TRBJ1-5; TRBD1 matches 8 bases. The germline V gene has CDR1 SGHVS and CDR2 FQNEAQ. This CDR3 comprises 17 residues. CDR3 nucleotide sequence: TGTGCCAGCAGATTAGACAGGGGCGTCGGCGGCAATCAGCCCCAGCATTTT. Translating it yields CASRLDRGVGGNQPQHF.

The chain joins TRBV7-9 to TRBJ2-5, with 9 bases matching TRBD1. Unmatched junction bases numbered 11, after V lost 4 bases and J lost 5 bases. Germline CDR1 reads SEHNR; CDR2 reads FQNEAQ (reference sequence). This CDR3 spans 16 amino acids. In DNA form, the CDR3 reads TGTGCCAGCAGCTATACCCCGGGACAGGGAGGGGAGACCCAGTACTTC. Protein sequence: CASSYTPGQGGETQYF.

The chain has TRBV28 and TRBJ1-1, with D tentatively TRBD1 (5 bases). The CDR3 spans 14 residues. Germline CDR1 is MDHEN and CDR2 is SYDVKM. V was pared by 7 bases and J by 5 bases, with 17 bases between. In DNA, the CDR3 is TGTGCCAGCACAAACTCGCCCTGGGGGACTGAAGCTTTCTTT. Amino acid sequence: CASTNSPWGTEAFF.

The V gene is TRBV5-4, the J gene TRBJ2-2; D is possibly TRBD1 (5 bases). This CDR3 region has 16 residues. The V gene lost 4 bases and the J gene lost 0 bases, with 13 bases spanning the gap. Germline V lookup: CDR1 SGHNT, CDR2 YYREEE (reference sequence). Written as DNA, the CDR3 is TGTGCCAGCAGCCCCCGGCAGGGCTCGAACACCGGGGAGCTGTTTTTT. As protein: CASSPRQGSNTGELFF.

The gene calls are TRBV5-6 and TRBJ2-7, with D perhaps being TRBD1 or TRBD2 (5 bases each). The CDR3 consists of 16 residues. Trimming took 5 bases from V and 0 from J, leaving 18 bases between them. The V gene's germline CDR1 is SGHDT and CDR2 YYEEEE. CDR3 residues: CASSADSGRSSYEQYF. CDR3 coding DNA: TGTGCCAGCAGTGCAGATTCGGGACGAAGCTCCTACGAGCAGTACTTC. The full variable domain, rest sourced from reference TRBV5-6 and TRBJ2-7, is DAGVTQSPTHLIKTRGQQVTLRCSPKSGHDTVSWYQQALGQGPQFIFQYYEEEERQRGNFPDRFSGHQFPNYSSELNVNALLLGDSALYLCASSADSGRSSYEQYFGPGTRLTVT.

The J gene is TRBJ2-1, the V gene TRBV14; D remains ambiguous. The germline gives CDR1 SGHDN, CDR2 FVKESK. Deletions cut 0 bases from V and 1 base from J, with 7 bases between. The CDR3 totals 15 residues. CDR3 sequence reads: CASSQDWGSYNEQFF. CDR3 nucleotide sequence: TGTGCCAGCAGCCAAGACTGGGGATCCTACAATGAGCAGTTCTTC.

The V call is TRBV5-6, the J call TRBJ2-1; 7 nucleotides align to TRBD2. The trim removed 4 bases at V and 1 base at J, leaving 5 bases unmatched. CDR3 length: 15 amino acids. CDR1 and CDR2 from the germline V gene are SGHDT and YYEEEE. The CDR3 here is CASSVGLGSYNEQFF. CDR3 coding DNA: TGTGCCAGCAGCGTAGGACTAGGTTCCTACAATGAGCAGTTCTTC.